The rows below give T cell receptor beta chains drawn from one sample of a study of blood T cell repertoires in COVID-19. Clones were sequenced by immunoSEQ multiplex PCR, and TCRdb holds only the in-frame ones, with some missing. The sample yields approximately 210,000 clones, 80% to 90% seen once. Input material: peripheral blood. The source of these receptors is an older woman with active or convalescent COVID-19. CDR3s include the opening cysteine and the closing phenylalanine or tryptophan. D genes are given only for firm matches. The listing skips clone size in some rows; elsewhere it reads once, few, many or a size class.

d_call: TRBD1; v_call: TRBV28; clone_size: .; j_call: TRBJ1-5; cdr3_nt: TGTGCCAGCAGTCCACATGGGGTGGGGACAGGGCACAATCAGCCCCAGCATTTT; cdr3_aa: CASSPHGVGTGHNQPQHF
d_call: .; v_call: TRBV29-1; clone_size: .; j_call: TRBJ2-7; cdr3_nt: TGCAGCGTTGAATTGAGGGACTACGAGCAGTACTTC; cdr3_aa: CSVELRDYEQYF
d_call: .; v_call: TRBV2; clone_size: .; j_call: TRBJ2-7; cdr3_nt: TGTGCCAGCAGTGGTCAGGGTTTAGGAAACGAGCAGTACTTC; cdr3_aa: CASSGQGLGNEQYF
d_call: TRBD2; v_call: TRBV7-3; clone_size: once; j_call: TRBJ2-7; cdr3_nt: TGTGCCAGCAGCTCGTGGACTAGCGGGATCTACGAGCAGTACTTC; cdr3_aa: CASSSWTSGIYEQYF
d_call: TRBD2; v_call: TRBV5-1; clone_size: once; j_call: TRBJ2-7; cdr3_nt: TGCGCCAGCAGCACTGGACTAGCGGGGGCCAGGAGCTCCTACGAGCAGTACTTC; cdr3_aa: CASSTGLAGARSSYEQYF
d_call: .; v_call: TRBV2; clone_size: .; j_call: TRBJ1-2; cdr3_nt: TGTGCCAGTTTGGGCGGGACCTCCTATGGCTACACCTTC; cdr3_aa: CASLGGTSYGYTF
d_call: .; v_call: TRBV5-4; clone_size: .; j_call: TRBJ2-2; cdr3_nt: TGTGCCAGCAGCCTTCGGGGAATCGGGGAGCTGTTTTTT; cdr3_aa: CASSLRGIGELFF
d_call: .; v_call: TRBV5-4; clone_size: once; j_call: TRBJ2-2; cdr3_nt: TGTGCCAGCAGCCCTCGACTAGTGGACACCGGGGAGCTGTTTTTT; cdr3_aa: CASSPRLVDTGELFF
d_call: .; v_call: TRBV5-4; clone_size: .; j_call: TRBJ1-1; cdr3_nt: TGTGCCAGCAGCTTAATCGGGTACACTGAAGCTTTCTTT; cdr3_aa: CASSLIGYTEAFF
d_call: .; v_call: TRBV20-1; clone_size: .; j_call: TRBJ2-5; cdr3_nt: TGCAGTGCTATCGCAGGAGAGACCCAGTACTTC; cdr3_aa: CSAIAGETQYF
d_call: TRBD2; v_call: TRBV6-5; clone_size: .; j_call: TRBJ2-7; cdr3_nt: TGTGCCAGCAGTCTAGCGGGAGCATACGAGCAGTACTTC; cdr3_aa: CASSLAGAYEQYF
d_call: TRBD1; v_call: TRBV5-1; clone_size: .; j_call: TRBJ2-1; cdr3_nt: TGCGCCAGTCATCGACGGACAGGGGGCAATGAGCAGTTCTTC; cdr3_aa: CASHRRTGGNEQFF
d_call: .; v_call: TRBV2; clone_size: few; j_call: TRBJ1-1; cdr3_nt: TGTGCCAGTACTGAGGCGGGGAACACTGAAGCTTTCTTT; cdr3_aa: CASTEAGNTEAFF
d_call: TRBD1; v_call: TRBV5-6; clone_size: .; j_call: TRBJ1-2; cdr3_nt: TGTGCCAGTGGGGACAGGGTGTATCCCTACTATGGCTACACCTTC; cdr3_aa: CASGDRVYPYYGYTF
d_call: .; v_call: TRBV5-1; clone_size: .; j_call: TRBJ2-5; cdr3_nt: TGCGCCAGCAGCTTGCTTTCAGAGACCCAGTACTTC; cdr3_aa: CASSLLSETQYF
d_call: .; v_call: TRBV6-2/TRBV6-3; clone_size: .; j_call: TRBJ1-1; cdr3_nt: TGTGCCAGCAGTCCGGGGTACGGGAGTACCACTGAAGCTTTCTTT; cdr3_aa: CASSPGYGSTTEAFF
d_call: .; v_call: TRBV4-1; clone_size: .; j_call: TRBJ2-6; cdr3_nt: TGCGCCAGCAGCCAAAGGGAAACTAGGGGGTTCGGCGGTGGGGCCAACGTCCTGACTTTC; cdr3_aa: CASSQRETRGFGGGANVLTF
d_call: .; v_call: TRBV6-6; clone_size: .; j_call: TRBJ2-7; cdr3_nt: TGTGCCAGCAGCACATGGCCGCGAAACTGGGGGCTCATCGGATCCTACGAGCAGTACTTC; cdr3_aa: CASSTWPRNWGLIGSYEQYF
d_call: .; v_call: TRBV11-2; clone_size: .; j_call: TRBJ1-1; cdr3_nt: TGTGCCAGCAGCTTAGCAACCTTCACACAGAACACTGAAGCTTTCTTT; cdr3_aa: CASSLATFTQNTEAFF
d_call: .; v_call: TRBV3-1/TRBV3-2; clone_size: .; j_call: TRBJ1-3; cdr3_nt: TGTGCCAGCAGCCAACAGGGGTTTGGAAACACCATATATTTT; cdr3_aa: CASSQQGFGNTIYF
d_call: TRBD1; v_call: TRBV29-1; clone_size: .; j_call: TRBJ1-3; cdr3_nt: TGCAGCGTTGACCTTACAGGGGGCATCTCTGGAAACACCATATATTTT; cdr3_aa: CSVDLTGGISGNTIYF